The 5 T cell receptor beta chains given below trace back to one sample, sequenced in a study of blood T cells in healthy people across ages. It was with a sample-barcoded 5' primer and a J-beta primer mix that a second PCR of about 7 to 12 cycles was run. In TCRdb, the 5' RACE reads were re-called with MiXCR into one record per CDR3 protein. This sample has 1,800,000 or so distinct CDR3 sequences, with about 39% found just once. Sequences were obtained from blood. All receptors come from a human donor in good health.

This clonotype has just a few counts. This chain uses TRBV7-3 with TRBJ2-4; the match to TRBD2 covers 7 bases. CDR1 SGHTA and CDR2 FQGTGA come from the germline V gene. This CDR3 is built from 16 residues. Trimming cost V 2 bases and J 6 bases; bases outside gene matches: 10. Here the CDR3 reads CASSLRGAGRVNIQYF. CDR3 coding DNA: TGTGCCAGCAGCTTACGGGGAGCTGGGAGGGTAAACATTCAGTACTTC.

The chain combines TRBV29-1 with TRBJ2-5, with D possibly TRBD2 on 5 matching bases. Germline CDR1 SQVTM, CDR2 ANQGSEA. The CDR3 consists of 12 residues. V was cut by 7 bases and J by 2 bases, with 11 bases left in between. CDR3 sequence (DNA): TGCAGCGGTGGCGGACTTCAAGAGACCCAGTACTTC. This sequence encodes CSGGGLQETQYF.

This clonotype was counted only a few times. The chain joins TRBV11-2 to TRBJ2-7; 9 bases line up with TRBD2. CDR1 SGHAT and CDR2 FQNNGV come from the germline V gene. The CDR3 is 14 residues long. J was trimmed by 2 bases and V by 6 bases; bases with no gene match: 5. CDR3: CASRRLAGTYEQYF. CDR3 sequence (DNA): TGTGCCAGCAGGCGGCTAGCGGGGACCTACGAGCAGTACTTC. The entire variable domain, with the rest obtained from reference TRBV11-2 and TRBJ2-7, is as follows: EAGVAQSPRYKIIEKRQSVAFWCNPISGHATLYWYQQILGQGPKLLIQFQNNGVVDDSQLPKDRFSAERLKGVDSTLKIQPAKLEDSAVYLCASRRLAGTYEQYFGPGTRLTVT.

The chain employs TRBV7-9 and TRBJ1-2; TRBD1 matches at 9 bases. CDR3 length equals 15 residues. With V trimmed by 5 bases and J by 0 bases, 4 bases remained unmatched. CDR1 is SEHNR, CDR2 FQNEAQ, per germline (reference sequence). CDR3 bases: TGTGCCAGCAGCATAGGGACAGGGCCTAACTATGGCTACACCTTC. This sequence encodes CASSIGTGPNYGYTF. Full variable domain (remainder filled in from reference TRBV7-9 and TRBJ1-2): DTGVSQNPRHKITKRGQNVTFRCDPISEHNRLYWYRQTLGQGPEFLTYFQNEAQLEKSRLLSDRFSAERPKGSFSTLEIQRTEQGDSAMYLCASSIGTGPNYGYTFGSGTRLTVV.

CDR3: CASSLLMGRGPYNEQFF. Written as DNA, the CDR3 is TGTGCCAGCAGCTTGTTGATGGGAAGAGGACCATACAATGAGCAGTTCTTC. The chain combines TRBV12-3 or TRBV12-4 with TRBJ2-1; no clear D gene. The CDR3 runs to 17 residues. Between the trimmed V and J ends, which lost 6 bases and 4 bases, there was a span of 22 bases.